These 28 T cell receptor beta chains were all obtained from the same sample, sequenced in a study of blood T cells in healthy people across ages. A J-beta primer mix and a sample-barcoded 5' primer were used in a second PCR of roughly 7 to 12 cycles. TCRdb used MiXCR to reprocess the 5' RACE reads, holding one entry per CDR3 protein. In the table there are approximately 730,000 distinct CDR3 sequences, around half of which are singletons. Material: blood. The source of these receptors is a man older than 75 in good health.

This chain connects TRBV24-1 to TRBJ2-3; 11 bases line up with TRBD2. Germline lookup yields CDR1 KGHDR and CDR2 SFDVKD. The V gene end was trimmed by 4 bases and the J gene end by 8 bases; junction bases not matched to a gene: 10. The CDR3 is 16 residues long. The CDR3 coding sequence is TGTGCCACCAGTGACCGACTAGCGGGGATCCCGGGTACGCAGTATTTT. Amino acids: CATSDRLAGIPGTQYF.

The CDR3 nucleotides read TGTGCCAGCAGAGAACTAGCGGGCAGCTCCTACGAGCAGTACTTC. Encoded protein: CASRELAGSSYEQYF. The genes are TRBV6-5 and TRBJ2-7, with 9 bases matching TRBD2. Trimming took 6 bases from V and 0 from J; bases not matched to a gene: 6. In germline, CDR1 is MNHEY, CDR2 SVGAGI. The CDR3 is 15 amino acids.

J is TRBJ2-1 and V is TRBV2, with no clear D. From germline, CDR1 is SNHLY and CDR2 FYNNEI. The CDR3 contains 13 residues. V was pared by 4 bases and J by 5 bases, with 9 bases between. The CDR3 sequence: CASSVVRHNEQFF. CDR3 nucleotides: TGTGCCAGCAGTGTTGTAAGACACAATGAGCAGTTCTTC.

CDR3 amino acids: CASSPDPGLETQYF. For the CDR3, the DNA is TGCGCCAGCAGCCCCGACCCGGGCTTGGAGACCCAGTACTTC. The chain joins TRBV5-1 to TRBJ2-7; D is ambiguous. The J call may be faulty, since TRBJ2-5 better matches the DNA end. CDR1 is SGHRS and CDR2 is YFSETQ in the germline V gene. The CDR3 is made up of 14 amino acids.

The CDR3 DNA is TGCAGTGCTAGGACGCGGAACCCTAGCACAGATACGCAGTATTTT. It specifies CSARTRNPSTDTQYF. V and J are TRBV20-1 and TRBJ2-3; D is ambiguous. Trimming took 3 bases from V and 0 from J, leaving 13 bases between them. Germline loops: CDR1 DFQATT, CDR2 SNEGSKA (reference sequence). The length of the CDR3 is 15 residues.

The chain uses TRBV20-1 and TRBJ2-3; D is uncertain. The V end was cut by 0 bases, the J end by 0 bases, with 13 bases between. This CDR3 is 16 amino acids long. Germline CDR1 and CDR2: DFQATT and SNEGSKA (reference sequence). CDR3 residues: CSARDPRSGSTDTQYF. The DNA for the CDR3 is TGCAGTGCTAGAGATCCTCGTTCCGGGAGCACAGATACGCAGTATTTT.

CDR3 DNA: TGTGCCAGCAGCCTACGACAGCGTCGGTACAATGAGCAGTTCTTC. The encoded protein is CASSLRQRRYNEQFF. This sequence joins TRBV3-1 and TRBJ2-1; maybe TRBD1 (5 bases). CDR1 is LGHDT, CDR2 YNNKEL, per germline (reference sequence). V lost 4 bases, J lost 4 bases, and 14 bases lay in between. The CDR3 runs to 15 residues.

CDR3 sequence reads: CASSVTGLAVETQYF. CDR3 bases: TGTGCCAGCAGCGTGACGGGACTAGCGGTAGAGACCCAGTACTTC. The chain employs TRBV6-1 and TRBJ2-5; 11 bases align to TRBD2. Germline V lookup: CDR1 MNHNS, CDR2 SASEGT. The J segment lost 4 bases and the V segment lost 6 bases, leaving 7 bases of the junction unmatched. The CDR3 has 15 amino acids.

This clonotype occurred a few times. The rearrangement links TRBV2 to TRBJ2-3, with D perhaps assigned TRBD1 or TRBD2 (5 bases each). Trimming took off 3 bases at V and 3 bases at J, with 13 bases between the two ends. Germline V lookup: CDR1 SNHLY, CDR2 FYNNEI. This CDR3 spans 15 amino acids. CDR3 coding DNA: TGTGCCAGCAGTGAGAGGGCCAAGGGGACAGATACGCAGTATTTT. Protein sequence: CASSERAKGTDTQYF.

CDR3 nucleotides: TGCAGTGCGGAGACTGGGAGTGGAGGAAATGAGCAGTTCTTC. Translation gives CSAETGSGGNEQFF. The chain is built from TRBV20-1 and TRBJ2-1; possible D gene TRBD2, 5 bases. Per the germline V gene, CDR1 is DFQATT and CDR2 is SNEGSKA (reference sequence). V was shortened by 6 bases and J by 7 bases, with 19 bases between the two germline ends. The CDR3 runs to 14 residues.

V gene TRBV6-1 combines with J gene TRBJ2-5; 8 bases are shared with TRBD2. The J call may be faulty, since TRBJ2-7 better matches the DNA end. The length of the CDR3 is 13 residues. CDR1 is MNHNS, CDR2 SASEGT, per germline. The CDR3 sequence is CASTAGALYEQYF. The DNA for the CDR3 is TGTGCCAGCACAGCGGGAGCCTTATACGAGCAGTACTTC.

The sample holds a few counts of this clonotype. A single base separates this from a much larger clone, so it may be a read error. The chain combines TRBV15 with TRBJ1-6; no reliable D call. The CDR3 covers 14 residues. Trimming shortened V by 4 bases and J by 9 bases, and 13 bases separated the two germline ends. Germline CDR1 is LNHNV and CDR2 is YYDKDF (reference sequence). The CDR3 region is CATSTDSEGSPLHF. DNA for the CDR3: TGTGCCACCAGCACCGATAGTGAAGGTTCACCCCTCCACTTT.

This clonotype was detected only a few times. This chain links TRBV20-1 with TRBJ2-7; D is possibly TRBD1 or TRBD2 (5 bases each). CDR3 length equals 14 residues. Trimming took 2 bases from V and 3 from J, leaving 14 bases between them. The germline V gene has CDR1 DFQATT and CDR2 SNEGSKA (reference sequence). CDR3 loop: CSARLRDGYYEQYF. The CDR3 DNA is TGCAGTGCTAGACTCCGGGACGGATACTACGAGCAGTACTTC.

The V call is TRBV24-1, the J call TRBJ2-4; the D gene is possibly TRBD1 (6 bases). V was clipped by 9 bases and J by 3 bases, with 11 bases between them. CDR3 length equals 13 residues. The germline CDR1 and CDR2 sequences are KGHDR and SFDVKD. The DNA for the CDR3 is TGTGCCACCCAGGGGTCAAACAAAAACATTCAGTACTTC. It is translated as CATQGSNKNIQYF.

The CDR3 DNA is TGCGCCAGCAGCTTGGCAGGAAGGGTGGATGAGCAGTTCTTC. Protein: CASSLAGRVDEQFF. This chain links TRBV5-1 with TRBJ2-1; unclear D gene. Deletions cut 0 bases from V and 8 bases from J, with 12 bases between. The germline V gene has CDR1 SGHRS and CDR2 YFSETQ. The CDR3 has 14 amino acids.

The J gene is TRBJ2-1, the V gene TRBV29-1; D possibly corresponds to TRBD1 (5 bases). CDR1 is SQVTM and CDR2 is ANQGSEA in the germline V gene. V lost 6 bases, J lost 15 bases, and 18 bases lay in between. CDR3 length: 11 residues. Here the CDR3 DNA reads TGCAGCGTGTTCAAGCTAGGACACTGGTTCTTC. The encoded protein is CSVFKLGHWFF.

This sequence joins TRBV6-6 and TRBJ2-2; D gene uncertain. V lost 7 bases and J lost 2, with 8 bases in between. This CDR3 comprises 13 residues. From germline, CDR1 is MNHNY and CDR2 SVGAGI (reference sequence). Here the CDR3 reads CASTSRNTGELFF. CDR3 DNA: TGTGCCAGCACCTCAAGAAACACCGGGGAGCTGTTTTTT.

The chain combines TRBV5-1 with TRBJ2-3; 7 bases are shared with TRBD1. Germline CDR1 and CDR2: SGHRS and YFSETQ. This CDR3 spans 14 amino acids. Trimming cost V 3 bases and J 4 bases; bases outside gene matches: 5. This CDR3 reads CASSSTQGADTQYF. The CDR3 bases are TGCGCCAGCAGCTCCACTCAGGGGGCAGATACGCAGTATTTT.

The J gene is TRBJ2-2, the V gene TRBV5-1; TRBD2 matches 8 bases. Trimming removed 8 bases from V and 4 bases from J; junction bases left unmatched: 7. Germline loops: CDR1 SGHRS, CDR2 YFSETQ. This CDR3 has 14 amino acids. CDR3 loop: CASNGGLATGELFF. DNA for the CDR3: TGCGCCAGTAATGGAGGACTAGCCACCGGGGAGCTGTTTTTT.

The chain links TRBV5-6 to TRBJ2-3, with D unclear. Germline V gives CDR1 SGHDT, CDR2 YYEEEE. V dropped 4 bases and J dropped 1 base, with 13 bases sitting between them. This CDR3 contains 15 residues. The CDR3 nucleotides are TGTGCCAGCAGCCGAACTGGGGATGGCACAGATACGCAGTATTTT. Residues: CASSRTGDGTDTQYF.

The V and J genes are TRBV21-1 and TRBJ2-3; TRBD1, as called in the table, went unchecked against the DNA. TRBV21-1 is listed as a pseudogene. The CDR3 has 16 residues. In DNA form, the CDR3 reads TGTGCCAGCAGCAAAGGACAGCCACCCCACACAGATACGCAGTATTTT. This translates into CASSKGQPPHTDTQYF.

The chain is built from TRBV6-1 and TRBJ2-5, with 9 bases identical to TRBD1. The CDR3 loop spans 16 amino acids. Germline values: CDR1 MNHNS, CDR2 SASEGT. The J segment lost 3 bases and the V segment lost 4 bases, leaving 9 bases of the junction unmatched. The CDR3 protein is CASSVSPGQGEETQYF. CDR3 nucleotide sequence: TGTGCCAGCAGTGTTTCGCCGGGACAGGGCGAAGAGACCCAGTACTTC.

This sequence joins TRBV29-1 and TRBJ2-5; 8 bases line up with TRBD2. Germline CDR1 is SQVTM and CDR2 is ANQGSEA. V lost 6 bases and J lost 5; bases outside the gene matches: 14. CDR3 length equals 15 residues. The CDR3 reads CSVTPSGGRRETQYF. CDR3 in DNA: TGCAGCGTCACCCCGAGTGGCGGGAGGAGGGAGACCCAGTACTTC.

This clonotype has more than one count but fewer than ten. V is TRBV5-1 and J is TRBJ2-1, with D possibly matching TRBD2 (6 bases). Germline V gene data show CDR1 as SGHRS and CDR2 as YFSETQ. This CDR3 contains 15 residues. The V end lost 0 bases, the J end lost 4 bases, and 11 bases lay between the germline ends. The CDR3 region is CASSLGLATYNEQFF. CDR3 bases: TGCGCCAGCAGCTTGGGGCTAGCGACTTACAATGAGCAGTTCTTC.

This clonotype was detected many times. The chain couples TRBV7-9 to TRBJ1-2, with TRBD1 identical over 9 bases. Germline V gene data show CDR1 as SEHNR and CDR2 as FQNEAQ (reference sequence). CDR3 size: 12 residues. The trim removed 4 bases at V and 8 bases at J, leaving 2 bases unmatched. The CDR3 here is CASSYTGGGYTF. CDR3 bases: TGTGCCAGCAGCTATACAGGGGGCGGCTACACCTTC.

In its sample, this clonotype was seen a few times. The chain employs TRBV3-1 and TRBJ2-3; TRBD1 is a possible D gene (6 bases). CDR1 LGHDT and CDR2 YNNKEL come from the germline V gene (reference sequence). CDR3 length: 16 amino acids. Trimming cost V 5 bases and J 0 bases, with 15 bases left between them. CDR3 nucleotide sequence: TGTGCCAGCAGCGAACCTGGGACAACTAGCACAGATACGCAGTATTTT. Encoded protein: CASSEPGTTSTDTQYF.

The chain combines TRBV6-6 with TRBJ2-4, with D unclear. V lost 11 bases to trimming and J lost 1 base, with 12 bases between them. This CDR3 spans 13 amino acids. CDR1 is MNHNY and CDR2 is SVGAGI in the germline V gene (reference sequence). The CDR3: CAAKEQAKNIQYF. The CDR3 DNA reads as TGTGCCGCGAAAGAACAGGCCAAAAACATTCAGTACTTC.

V usage is TRBV2 and J usage is TRBJ1-5; D remains ambiguous. Germline values: CDR1 SNHLY, CDR2 FYNNEI. CDR3 length: 14 amino acids. Trimming took off 4 bases at V and 0 bases at J, with 7 bases between the two ends. This chain's CDR3 is CASSARISNQPQHF. CDR3 nucleotide sequence: TGTGCCAGCAGTGCGCGGATTAGCAATCAGCCCCAGCATTTT.